The entry below gives a single TCR beta chain sequence along with its context. This sample stems from a study of blood T cell repertoires in COVID-19. Study overall: Whether acute or convalescent, the COVID-19 samples came from the United States, Italy and Spain. PBMCs, B-cell-depleted T cells, or T cells were the source of the cDNA or gDNA that made up the material.

Original data processing: Estimated nucleated cell counts came from reference gene primer amplification. The table came from immunoSEQ multiplex PCR; TCRdb's copy has only in-frame clones and leaves some out. V, J and clone size were drawn from that table, and D and trimming were deduced from the DNA. Among 25,000 to 35,000 clones listed, around 82% were seen once. Germline V gene lookup returns CDR1 SGHVS and CDR2 FQNEAQ. The CDR3 consists of 11 residues. Deletions cut 5 bases from V and 7 bases from J, with 5 bases between. Sequencing used peripheral blood. The TCR comes from a man older than 75 with active or convalescent COVID-19. J is TRBJ2-2 and V is TRBV7-8, with D unresolved. DNA for the CDR3: TGTGCCAGCAGCCCTAGCGGGGAGCTGTTTTTT. It specifies CASSPSGELFF.